A single sample gave rise to the 12 T cell receptor beta chains below, sequenced in a study of beta chain features in type 1 diabetes. Sequenced material consisted of expressed TCRB transcripts (all of the isolated RNA was reverse transcribed). The repertoire was sequenced with immunoSEQ multiplex PCR; TCRdb's copy has only in-frame clones and lacks some. The repertoire consists of 620,000 or so clones, with 15% to 17% occurring once and the leading ten covering about 0.097%. Material for sequencing was naive CD4+ T cells from blood. These receptors came from a young man in good health.

V and J are TRBV5-4 and TRBJ1-2; 8 nucleotides line up with TRBD1. Losses at the gene ends were 2 bases for V and 2 bases for J; bases not matched to a gene: 2. This CDR3 region has 14 residues. Germline V gives CDR1 SGHNT, CDR2 YYREEE (reference sequence). The CDR3 DNA follows: TGTGCCAGCAGCTTAGGACAGGGCAACTATGGCTACACCTTC. It codes for CASSLGQGNYGYTF.

This clone came up a few times. CDR3 DNA sequence: TGTGCCAGCAGCCACGGCTGGCAGAGCTCCTACGAGCAGTACTTC. Its protein is CASSHGWQSSYEQYF. The chain uses TRBV7-6 and TRBJ2-7; D unresolved. V was cut by 5 bases and J by 0 bases, with 14 bases left in between. This CDR3 region has 15 residues. Germline values: CDR1 SGHVS, CDR2 FNYEAQ. Full variable domain (remainder filled in from reference TRBV7-6 and TRBJ2-7): GAGVSQSPRYKVTKRGQDVALRCDPISGHVSLYWYRQALGQGPEFLTYFNYEAQQDKSGLPNDRFSAERPEGSISTLTIQRTEQRDSAMYRCASSHGWQSSYEQYFGPGTRLTVT.

This clone was seen a few times. The CDR3 nucleotides read TGTGCCAGCAGCACCACGACAGGGAAGCTCTCTGAAGCTTTCTTT. Protein sequence: CASSTTTGKLSEAFF. The gene calls are TRBV14 and TRBJ1-1; 7 bases map to TRBD1. This CDR3 is 15 amino acids long. Unmatched junction bases numbered 12, after V lost 5 bases and J lost 6 bases. In germline, CDR1 is SGHDN, CDR2 FVKESK.

This chain uses TRBV10-3 with TRBJ1-5, with D possibly matching TRBD1 (6 bases). V was pared by 3 bases and J by 7 bases, with 13 bases between. From germline, CDR1 is ENHRY and CDR2 SYGVKD. This CDR3 is 14 amino acids long. CDR3 DNA sequence: TGTGCCATCAGTGAAGGGGACATGCGCCAGCCCCAGCATTTT. Translating gives CAISEGDMRQPQHF.

V gene TRBV15 combines with J gene TRBJ2-1; D might be TRBD2 (5 bases). This CDR3 is built from 17 residues. CDR1 is LNHNV and CDR2 is YYDKDF in the germline V gene (reference sequence). V gave up 1 base and J gave up 5 bases, with 18 bases separating them. The CDR3 spells CATSRVPGRGIHNEQFF. The CDR3 DNA reads as TGTGCCACCAGCAGAGTACCCGGACGAGGGATTCACAATGAGCAGTTCTTC.

The table lists this clone with a few counts. In DNA form, the CDR3 reads TGTGCCAGCAGCGGGGCAGCTAATTCACCCCTCCACTTT. It translates to CASSGAANSPLHF. This rearrangement joins TRBV9 to TRBJ1-6; D is undetermined. The V and J ends lost 3 bases and 6 bases respectively, with 7 bases between them. This CDR3 region has 13 residues. Germline CDR1 and CDR2: SGDLS and YYNGEE. Complete variable domain (other parts from reference TRBV9 and TRBJ1-6): DSGVTQTPKHLITATGQRVTLRCSPRSGDLSVYWYQQSLDQGLQFLIQYYNGEERAKGNILERFSAQQFPDLHSELNLSSLELGDSALYFCASSGAANSPLHFGNGTRLTVT.

This chain uses TRBV5-1 with TRBJ2-7, with D maybe TRBD2 (5 bases). The CDR3 loop spans 15 amino acids. Germline CDR1 reads SGHRS; CDR2 reads YFSETQ. Between the trimmed V and J ends, which lost 0 bases and 5 bases, there was a span of 15 bases. The CDR3 DNA reads TGCGCCAGCAGCTTGGGGAGCGGACTCTTCCACGAGCAGTACTTC. Amino acids: CASSLGSGLFHEQYF.

This clone turned up a few times. CDR3 sequence (DNA): TGCGCCAGCAGCTTGTCCAGTAACTATGGCTACACCTTC. It yields the protein CASSLSSNYGYTF. The chain links TRBV5-1 to TRBJ1-2; D unresolved. Trimming shortened V by 1 base and J by 1 base, and 5 bases separated the two germline ends. The germline gives CDR1 SGHRS, CDR2 YFSETQ. The CDR3 loop spans 13 amino acids.

The rearrangement links TRBV10-3 to TRBJ2-7, with 7 positions matching TRBD1. The CDR3 consists of 16 residues. V lost 2 bases, J lost 2 bases, and 9 bases stayed unmatched. Germline V gene lookup returns CDR1 ENHRY and CDR2 SYGVKD. The CDR3 sequence: CAISEGGQTSAYEQYF. The DNA of the CDR3 is TGTGCCATCAGTGAGGGGGGACAGACCTCGGCCTACGAGCAGTACTTC.

The rearrangement uses TRBV28 and TRBJ2-5, with D tentatively TRBD2 (6 bases). The CDR3 is 19 residues long. Germline V gene lookup returns CDR1 MDHEN and CDR2 SYDVKM. The V end was cut by 0 bases, the J end by 5 bases, with 25 bases between. CDR3 bases: TGTGCCAGCAGTTTATGGAGTCTCCGGAGGGGACGGGGAAGGGAGACCCAGTACTTC. Translating it yields CASSLWSLRRGRGRETQYF.

This clone has only a few counts. The J gene is TRBJ2-3, the V gene TRBV2; 14 bases map to TRBD2. The CDR3 sequence is 15 residues long. CDR1 SNHLY and CDR2 FYNNEI come from the germline V gene. The junction had 5 bases not matched to a gene; V was cut back by 9 bases and J by 3 bases. CDR3 sequence: CARGTSGRGTDTQYF. The DNA for the CDR3 is TGTGCCAGGGGGACTAGCGGGAGAGGTACAGATACGCAGTATTTT.

This clone has just a few counts. The V and J genes are TRBV10-3 and TRBJ2-3; D ambiguous. V was pared by 6 bases and J by 1 base, with 11 bases between. CDR1 and CDR2 from the germline V gene are ENHRY and SYGVKD. This CDR3 comprises 14 residues. CDR3 in DNA: TGTGCCATCAGGCCGGGCCCCGGCACAGATACGCAGTATTTT. Translation gives CAIRPGPGTDTQYF.